The T cell receptor (beta chain) described here comes from a study of T cells in Graves' hyperthyroidism and ophthalmopathy (dated by TCRdb to about 2019). Some background on the complete study: TCR V-J signatures able to tell the groups apart were searched for in a discovery cohort of more than 90 patients, of whom about 40 had Graves' ophthalmopathy and around 58 had stable Graves' hyperthyroidism. Prospective prediction of ophthalmopathy was tested in an independent validation cohort of fewer than 20 hyperthyroidism patients and some 17 patients who later progressed to ophthalmopathy. The 75 to 100 discovery patients were divided at random into training and test sets in a 7:3 ratio. Thyroid tissue and blood T-cell repertoires from over 5 Graves' hyperthyroidism patients were also compared in the study. After sampling, hyperthyroidism patients received methimazole starting at 30 mg daily, and ophthalmopathy patients received high-dose intravenous methylprednisolone. The paper describes TCR Vbeta CDR3 sequencing of roughly 130 peripheral blood samples, made up of roughly 45 ophthalmopathy patients, approximately 76 hyperthyroidism patients and about 17 progressor patients.

Amplification of TCR beta CDR3 regions was carried out from RNA transcripts. The TCR CDR3 was subjected to a first round of RT-PCR using the HTBI primer set and the Qiagen OneStep RT-PCR kit. Libraries were constructed in a second round of multiplex PCR, after which size selection and purification were carried out. Sequencing of the libraries was done on an Illumina HiSeq2000 using paired-end 100 bp reads. The authors' pipeline ran thus. Raw data were processed with SOAPnuke, discarding reads with adapters, uncalled bases, mean Phred below 15, or no exact constant-primer or identifier match. High-quality paired reads were merged with COPE v1.2.5, and unique nucleotide sequences were defined as clonotypes. MiTCR v1.1 was used to align the clonotypes against IMGT TRBV, TRBD and TRBJ reference segments. Analysis was restricted to V-J combinations with a frequency above 0.0001, which covered about 99% of repertoires. The TCS score was defined as F50 (clonal expansion) divided by E x V (chaos), with BLOSUM62-based TCRdist calculated between CDR3 peptides within each V-J. Welch's t-statistics and random forest reduced some 510 V-J features to 13, which were used in a naive Bayes classifier (R e1071). The similarity between thyroid and blood repertoires was quantified using the Morisita-Horn index. In-frame beta chains were kept once TCRdb had trimmed the public reads at Q25 with fastp and called clones with MiXCR. CDR3 protein duplicates are merged, each entry listing the most common genes and DNA. TCRdb's processing, not the study's, gives the V and J calls here. The sample table lists more than 500,000 distinct CDR3 sequences, 40% to 55% of them with a count of one. About 43% of the sample is in the top ten clones.

Patients with uncontrolled infections, other autoimmune diseases, pregnancy or lactation were excluded. Clinical symptoms, serum thyroxine and TRAb, thyroid ultrasound, and orbital computed tomography formed the basis for the diagnoses. Total RNA was extracted with Trizol reagent, and quality was checked on an Agilent 2100 Bioanalyzer. The cysteine opens and the phenylalanine closes a CDR3 of 14 amino acids. This entry keeps only the CDR3 DNA: 42 bases, framed from base 1. The germline V gene gives CDR1 as SGHTA and CDR2 as FQGNSA. Broader findings and caveats from the paper: In validation, the model predicted progression to ophthalmopathy a median of approximately 6.6 months before onset, with 70% to 71% sensitivity and roughly 77% specificity. Most expanded thyroid clonotypes (frequency above 0.001) were also found in blood, which suggests that blood repertoires may mirror thyroid immune responses. Sample size was not statistically predetermined, and investigators were not blinded to group allocation. In cross-validation, a model built on a 13 V-J signature told ophthalmopathy apart from stable hyperthyroidism with 85% to 90% sensitivity and approximately 81% specificity, and in testing the same model reached 80%/75%.

This clonotype was counted once. What antigen it recognizes has not been identified. The junction and the germline gene differ at one end; a read error may be behind it. This sequence uses TRBV7-2 and TRBJ1-2; the D gene assignment is ambiguous. The clonotype was recovered from an adult woman with Graves' disease, either hyperthyroidism or ophthalmopathy (not recorded which). Input material: peripheral blood or thyroid tissue (not recorded which). The DNA is TGTGCCAGCGGCTTGAAGCAGGAAGGCTATGGCTACACCTTC. Protein translation: CASGLKQEGYGYTF. Beyond the CDR3, the reference TRBV7-2 and TRBJ1-2 genes provide the residues; the full variable domain reads: GAGVSQSPSNKVTEKGKDVELRCDPISGHTALYWYRQSLGQGLEFLIYFQGNSAPDKSGLPSDRFSAERTGGSVSTLTIQRTQQEDSAVYLCASGLKQEGYGYTFGSGTRLTVV.